The clone carrying this T cell receptor (beta chain) was detected only a few times. What it binds is unknown. TCRdb re-derived calls from the reads in MiXCR, one entry per CDR3 protein. The sample contains about 740,000 distinct CDR3 sequences, roughly 36% of which appear only once. The length of the CDR3 is 13 residues. V was clipped by 2 bases and J by 3 bases, with 5 bases between them. Germline V gene lookup returns CDR1 LNHDA and CDR2 SQIVND (reference sequence). The source of the sample is a study of T cell repertoires in cytomegalovirus infection. About the research overall: The public TCR beta signatures pointed to both CMV infection and matching HLA type.

Study-wide results and limits: The study identified carriers of CMV plus the relevant HLA from cumulative public TCR beta family frequency. Ex vivo responses were dominated by HLA-C-restricted CMV-specific TCR beta clonotypes.

This clonotype originated in a human donor in good health (CMV status not recorded). Some clones in this sample may be carry-over from other donors' samples. Sequenced material: PBMCs. The J gene is TRBJ2-1, the V gene TRBV19; D is perhaps TRBD2 (5 bases). CDR3 sequence reads: CASSIRDYNEQFF. For the CDR3, the DNA is TGTGCCAGTAGTATACGGGACTACAATGAGCAGTTCTTC.